This T cell receptor (beta chain) was documented in a study of shared clonotypes between healthy human individuals. For the study at large: Donors were a couple of women and three men aged 18 to 49.

Loaded into unsorted PBMC replicate PCRs was around 300 ng DNA, 30,000 or so T cell genomes. The data were produced by immunoSEQ multiplex PCR, yet TCRdb's version contains in-frame clones alone and is incomplete. The data contain hundreds of thousands of clones, around 78% of them singletons. Germline V CDR1 and CDR2: KGHSH, LQKENI. This CDR3 comprises 14 residues. About this clone: A far larger clone is just one base off, so this is likely a read error.

This receptor was taken from a middle-aged woman in good health. Some clones in this sample may be carry-over from other donors' samples. The specimen was PBMCs. V is TRBV18 and J is TRBJ1-5, with 7 nucleotides matching TRBD1. The CDR3 protein is CDSSLRDSHPAQHF. The DNA of the CDR3 is TGTGACAGCTCACTACGGGACAGCCATCCGGCCCAGCATTTT.